The 18 T cell receptor beta chains listed next were all sequenced from one sample in a study of CDR3 diversity in severe acne. TCRdb used MiXCR to reprocess the PCR reads, holding one entry per CDR3 protein. The table has under 95,000 distinct CDR3 sequences, 45% to 55% seen once. Sequenced material: blood. The receptor source for this set is a male donor in good health, serving as a control.

The rearrangement uses TRBV24-1 and TRBJ2-7, with D perhaps being TRBD1 or TRBD2 (5 bases each). CDR3 length: 13 residues. Germline V gene data show CDR1 as KGHDR and CDR2 as SFDVKD. Trimming took off 10 bases at V and 3 bases at J, with 15 bases between the two ends. CDR3 sequence (DNA): TGTGCCACGCGGGCCCGAGGGGACTACGAGCAGTACTTC. Translation: CATRARGDYEQYF.

J is TRBJ2-5 and V is TRBV11-2; possible D gene TRBD1, 7 bases. Germline loops: CDR1 SGHAT, CDR2 FQNNGV. With 5 bases removed from V and 2 bases from J, the gap between germline ends came to 15 bases. The CDR3 is 15 residues long. The CDR3 DNA sequence: TGTGCCAGCAGCGCTCGGAGGGGACAGCAAGAGACCCAGTACTTC. This translates into CASSARRGQQETQYF.

This clonotype was seen a handful of times. The V call is TRBV7-3, the J call TRBJ2-7, with TRBD2 as a possible D gene (6 bases). The tail of the sequence fits TRBJ2-1 better, so the J call may be wrong. CDR3 length equals 14 residues. The germline gives CDR1 SGHTA, CDR2 FQGTGA. CDR3 sequence: CASSLMAGSYEQFF. CDR3 nucleotides: TGTGCCAGCAGCTTAATGGCCGGGAGCTATGAGCAGTTCTTC.

This sequence joins TRBV24-1 and TRBJ1-5; possible D gene TRBD1, 5 bases. Trimming took 3 bases from V and 7 from J, leaving 15 bases between them. Germline CDR1 reads KGHDR; CDR2 reads SFDVKD. This CDR3 region has 15 residues. CDR3 amino acids: CATSDGTQESQPQHF. The DNA of the CDR3 is TGTGCCACCAGTGATGGGACTCAAGAGAGCCAGCCCCAGCATTTT.

This clonotype was seen at least ten times. The chain joins TRBV29-1 to TRBJ1-4; D is unclear. The CDR3 has 15 residues. In germline, CDR1 is SQVTM, CDR2 ANQGSEA. V was shortened by 7 bases and J by 0 bases, with 15 bases between the two germline ends. CDR3 amino acids: CSAVLGRPTNEKLFF. DNA of the CDR3: TGCAGCGCGGTCCTCGGCAGACCAACTAATGAAAAACTGTTTTTT.

The genes are TRBV27 and TRBJ1-1; D is unclear. The CDR3 runs to 13 residues. The V gene lost 6 bases and the J gene lost 0 bases, with 8 bases spanning the gap. CDR1 is MNHEY and CDR2 is SMNVEV in the germline V gene (reference sequence). The CDR3 protein is CASSDYLNTEAFF. In DNA form, the CDR3 reads TGTGCCAGCAGCGATTACTTGAACACTGAAGCTTTCTTT.

The chain has TRBV7-9 and TRBJ1-1; D not resolved. V lost 2 bases, J lost 11 bases, and 15 bases lay in between. Germline CDR1 is SEHNR and CDR2 is FQNEAQ (reference sequence). The CDR3 loop spans 13 amino acids. The CDR3 region has the DNA TGTGCCAGCAGCTTATCGGATCGGTCCTTCGCTTTCTTT. Translated: CASSLSDRSFAFF. The full variable domain, its missing parts supplied by reference TRBV7-9 and TRBJ1-1, is DTGVSQNPRHKITKRGQNVTFRCDPISEHNRLYWYRQTLGQGPEFLTYFQNEAQLEKSRLLSDRFSAERPKGSFSTLEIQRTEQGDSAMYLCASSLSDRSFAFFGQGTRLTVV.

The V call is TRBV9, the J call TRBJ2-3, with 10 bases identical to TRBD1. The CDR3 spans 17 residues. Germline assignment: CDR1 SGDLS and CDR2 YYNGEE. Trimming cost V 4 bases and J 11 bases; bases outside gene matches: 19. Here the CDR3 reads CASSPRLGQGLGNEQYF. CDR3 in DNA: TGTGCCAGCAGCCCGCGTCTGGGACAGGGGCTCGGAAATGAGCAGTATTTT.

V and J are TRBV11-2 and TRBJ1-1; perhaps TRBD1 as D (5 bases). The CDR3 consists of 14 residues. Trimming pared 4 bases from V and 1 base from J, leaving 10 bases between. Germline CDR1 is SGHAT and CDR2 is FQNNGV. The CDR3, as DNA: TGTGCCAGCAGCTGGGACCCGGAGAACACTGAAGCTTTCTTT. It specifies CASSWDPENTEAFF.

This clonotype has a count of ten or more. The chain couples TRBV7-2 to TRBJ2-1; tentatively, D is TRBD1 or TRBD2 (5 bases each). Trimming took 5 bases from V and 4 from J, leaving 18 bases between them. The CDR3 runs 16 residues. CDR1 and CDR2 (germline): SGHTA, FQGNSA. CDR3 nucleotide sequence: TGTGCCAGCAGCGGGGCCGGGACCCTAATTTACAATGAGCAGTTCTTC. Protein sequence: CASSGAGTLIYNEQFF.

This clonotype was picked up many times. The rearrangement uses TRBV29-1 and TRBJ1-2; 8 positions match TRBD1. Germline V gives CDR1 SQVTM, CDR2 ANQGSEA. The CDR3 is 13 amino acids. The J segment lost 8 bases and the V segment lost 3 bases, leaving 8 bases of the junction unmatched. CDR3 DNA sequence: TGCAGCGTTGAGGGGGACAGGAGAGGAGGCTACACCTTC. Amino acid sequence: CSVEGDRRGGYTF.

This chain links TRBV6-5 with TRBJ1-1; a weak D match, TRBD1 (6 bases). Trimming cost V 6 bases and J 5 bases, with 13 bases left between them. This CDR3 comprises 13 residues. Per the germline V gene, CDR1 is MNHEY and CDR2 is SVGAGI. The CDR3 coding sequence is TGTGCCAGCAGCCTACAGGGTCGGACTGAAGCTTTCTTT. It codes for CASSLQGRTEAFF.

The CDR3 DNA follows: TGTGCCAGCAACCCAGGGGGCACTGAAGCTTTCTTT. Translated, it gives CASNPGGTEAFF. The chain has TRBV12-3 or TRBV12-4 and TRBJ1-1, with 7 nucleotides matching TRBD1. CDR3 length equals 12 residues. The V segment lost 7 bases and the J segment 4 bases; nucleotides outside the gene matches: 3.

Comments on this clonotype: The CDR3 does not close with the conserved phenylalanine or tryptophan, likely indicating a read error. This rearrangement joins TRBV11-3 to TRBJ2-2; 7 bases agree with TRBD1. The germline gives CDR1 SGHNT, CDR2 YENEEA. The CDR3 spans 16 residues. J was trimmed by 4 bases and V by 5 bases; bases with no gene match: 10. The CDR3 reads CASSATTGLRTGELFL. The CDR3 nucleotides read TGTGCCAGCAGCGCTACGACAGGGCTGCGCACCGGGGAGCTGTTTCTT.

The rearrangement uses TRBV29-1 and TRBJ1-1, with D perhaps TRBD1 (6 bases). This CDR3 comprises 14 residues. Germline CDR1 is SQVTM and CDR2 is ANQGSEA. V shed 6 bases and J shed 1 base, with 15 bases lying between them. The CDR3 bases are TGCAGCGTCAGAAGGGGGGCTTCGAACACTGAAGCTTTCTTT. Translation gives CSVRRGASNTEAFF.

This chain joins TRBV20-1 and TRBJ2-1, with D perhaps matching TRBD2 (5 bases). The CDR3 is 13 residues long. The V and J ends lost 2 bases and 4 bases respectively, with 9 bases between them. Per the germline V gene, CDR1 is DFQATT and CDR2 is SNEGSKA (reference sequence). The CDR3: CSARSGWYNEQFF. CDR3 sequence (DNA): TGCAGTGCTAGATCGGGATGGTACAATGAGCAGTTCTTC.

This clonotype came up many times. V is TRBV19 and J is TRBJ2-5; a possible D gene is TRBD2 (7 bases). Looked up from germline, CDR1 is LNHDA and CDR2 is SQIVND (reference sequence). The CDR3 extends over 15 amino acids. Trimming removed 5 bases at V and 2 bases at J, with 15 bases between. The CDR3 region has the DNA TGTGCCAGTAGTTCCGGGGGGACAACACAAGAGACCCAGTACTTC. Its protein product is CASSSGGTTQETQYF.

This clonotype is medium-sized by share. The CDR3 bases are TGTGCCAGCAGCTTAGAGGGATCGGACACTGAAGCTTTCTTT. This codes for CASSLEGSDTEAFF. The V gene is TRBV7-8, the J gene TRBJ1-1; D remains ambiguous. With 1 base removed from V and 3 bases from J, the gap between germline ends came to 9 bases. The CDR3 length is 14 residues. Germline CDR1 SGHVS, CDR2 FQNEAQ.